This T cell receptor beta chain was recorded in a study of blood T cell repertoires in COVID-19. Turning to the study itself: The cDNA or gDNA used as material had been derived from T cells, B-cell-depleted T cells, or PBMCs.

Clinical history reported by participants formed the basis on which cohorts were assigned. The CDR3 covers 12 residues. In germline, CDR1 is LNHDA, CDR2 SQIVND (reference sequence). With V trimmed by 7 bases and J by 6 bases, 5 bases remained unmatched. Assay: immunoSEQ multiplex PCR; the TCRdb copy retains only in-frame clones and omits some. The sample lists about 240,000 clones, more than 75% occurring once. The sample was PBMCs or T cells enriched from blood (not recorded which). The receptor's source is a woman in her thirties or forties with acute COVID-19. V and J are TRBV19 and TRBJ2-7, with TRBD2 identical over 8 bases. The CDR3 protein is CASKTSGAEQYF. For the CDR3, the DNA is TGTGCCAGTAAAACTAGCGGAGCCGAGCAGTACTTC.